These 6 T cell receptor beta chains came from one sample sequenced in a study of T cell repertoires in cytomegalovirus infection. These receptors are not linked to any known antigen. TCRdb reanalysed the reads using MiXCR and keeps one entry per CDR3 protein. The sample lists about 480,000 distinct CDR3 sequences; more than 30% were seen once. Material: cultured PBMCs, obtained from culture after CMV antigen stimulation. The receptor source for this set is a human donor in good health (CMV status not recorded). Some clones in this sample may be carry-over from other donors' samples.

This chain uses TRBV4-1 with TRBJ2-2; D gene ambiguous. V was clipped by 4 bases and J by 4 bases, with 16 bases between them. Germline CDR1 and CDR2: MGHRA and YSYEKL. CDR3 length: 16 residues. As DNA, the CDR3 is TGCGCCAGCAGCCCCCCGTCTGGGGTATCCACCGGGGAGCTGTTTTTT. Translation gives CASSPPSGVSTGELFF.

This chain joins TRBV28 and TRBJ2-1, with 8 bases that match TRBD2. The CDR3 spans 15 residues. Germline CDR1 MDHEN, CDR2 SYDVKM. V dropped 6 bases and J dropped 7; count of bases not matched to a gene: 11. CDR3 sequence reads: CASSARPGGTNEQFF. The CDR3 region has the DNA TGTGCCAGCAGCGCTCGTCCGGGAGGGACTAATGAGCAGTTCTTC.

The chain joins TRBV24-1 to TRBJ2-3; possibly TRBD2 for D (6 bases). This CDR3 has 15 residues. The ends were cut back, 5 bases at V and 0 bases at J, with 11 bases in the middle. In germline, CDR1 is KGHDR, CDR2 SFDVKD. The CDR3 protein is CATSGGSGSTDTQYF. In nucleotides, the CDR3 is TGTGCCACCAGTGGGGGTAGCGGTAGCACAGATACGCAGTATTTT.

The chain recombines TRBV7-8 with TRBJ2-1, with TRBD2 matching over 9 bases. The CDR3 has 15 amino acids. The trim removed 1 base at V and 9 bases at J, leaving 7 bases unmatched. Germline V gene data show CDR1 as SGHVS and CDR2 as FQNEAQ. The CDR3 here is CASSLVVAGVSEQFF. CDR3 nucleotide sequence: TGTGCCAGCAGCTTAGTCGTAGCGGGAGTGAGTGAGCAGTTCTTC.

This clonotype was counted ten times or more. The V and J genes are TRBV28 and TRBJ2-7; 8 bases map to TRBD1. The germline V gene has CDR1 MDHEN and CDR2 SYDVKM. The CDR3 is 15 amino acids. Trimming cost V 2 bases and J 1 base; bases outside gene matches: 4. The CDR3, as DNA: TGTGCCAGCAGTTTACCGGGGACAGGATCCTACGAGCAGTACTTC. Protein product: CASSLPGTGSYEQYF.

This clonotype was observed many times. The J gene is TRBJ2-5, the V gene TRBV7-6; 8 nucleotides align to TRBD2. Trimming cost V 5 bases and J 2 bases; bases outside gene matches: 1. Germline V gene lookup returns CDR1 SGHVS and CDR2 FNYEAQ. This CDR3 is built from 13 residues. CDR3 loop: CASSRGRQETQYF. CDR3 nucleotides: TGTGCCAGCAGCCGCGGGAGGCAAGAGACCCAGTACTTC.